Presented here are 11 T cell receptor beta chains from one specimen sequenced in a study of blood T cell repertoires in COVID-19 (dated by TCRdb to 2019 to 2021). Library preparation used the immunoSEQ multiplex PCR assay. As stored in TCRdb, this immuneACCESS dataset retains in-frame rearrangements with V and J assigned. A fraction of the clones does not appear; measured against another copy, unresolved V genes explain less than half of the discrepancy, and the remainder lacks a known reason. This sample holds about 210,000 clones; roughly 86% were observed only once. The top ten hold about 12% of the sample. Sequencing was performed on peripheral blood. These TCRs come from a woman in her 40s with acute or convalescent COVID-19.

The genes are TRBV3-1 (or the pseudogene TRBV3-2) and TRBJ1-6; D call uncertain. CDR1 and CDR2 (germline): LGHDT, YNNKEL (reference sequence). This CDR3 has 15 amino acids. The germline V and J ends were trimmed by 0 bases and 6 bases, with 9 bases remaining between them. CDR3 region: CASSQDQAFNSPLHF. CDR3 in DNA: TGTGCCAGCAGCCAAGATCAGGCCTTTAATTCACCCCTCCACTTT.

V is TRBV5-5 and J is TRBJ1-5; D perhaps matches TRBD1 (5 bases). V lost 1 base to trimming and J lost 7 bases, with 18 bases between them. The CDR3 runs to 16 residues. Germline V lookup: CDR1 SGHKS, CDR2 YYEKEE (reference sequence). CDR3 protein: CASSLTGSGKGQPQHF. The CDR3 DNA is TGTGCCAGCAGCTTGACCGGGTCAGGGAAAGGACAGCCCCAGCATTTT.

This clone was seen more than once but under ten times. This rearrangement joins TRBV19 to TRBJ2-1; 12 nucleotides match TRBD2. Germline values: CDR1 LNHDA, CDR2 SQIVND (reference sequence). The J segment lost 8 bases and the V segment lost 3 bases, leaving 14 bases of the junction unmatched. The CDR3 is 18 amino acids. The CDR3 loop is CASSMPRGASGRADEQFF. CDR3 nucleotides: TGTGCCAGTAGTATGCCGCGAGGGGCTAGCGGGAGGGCCGATGAGCAGTTCTTC. Full variable domain (remainder filled in from reference TRBV19 and TRBJ2-1): DGGITQSPKYLFRKEGQNVTLSCEQNLNHDAMYWYRQDPGQGLRLIYYSQIVNDFQKGDIAEGYSVSREKKESFPLTVTSAQKNPTAFYLCASSMPRGASGRADEQFFGPGTRLTVL.

Here the CDR3 DNA reads TGTGCCAGCAGCTTAATTGCGGGAGGGACGAACACCGGGGAGCTGTTTTTT. Translated: CASSLIAGGTNTGELFF. This chain joins TRBV11-2 and TRBJ2-2, with 9 bases that match TRBD2. CDR1 SGHAT and CDR2 FQNNGV come from the germline V gene. The CDR3 runs to 17 residues. The V segment lost 2 bases and the J segment 0 bases; nucleotides outside the gene matches: 4.

The chain uses TRBV6-2 or TRBV6-3 and TRBJ2-7, with D maybe TRBD2 (5 bases). V dropped 2 bases and J dropped 2 bases, with 7 bases sitting between them. Germline V gene data show CDR1 as MNHEY and CDR2 as SVGEGT. The CDR3 contains 13 residues. The CDR3 here is CASSYGRTYEQYF. In DNA form, the CDR3 reads TGTGCCAGCAGTTACGGGAGAACCTACGAGCAGTACTTC.

The rearrangement links TRBV3-1 (or the pseudogene TRBV3-2) to TRBJ1-1, with 9 bases that match TRBD1. The CDR3 is 16 amino acids. Germline assignment: CDR1 LGHDT and CDR2 YNNKEL (reference sequence). The ends lost 0 bases at V and 1 base at J; junction bases unmatched: 3. CDR3 DNA sequence: TGTGCCAGCAGCCAAGAGCTGGGACAGGGGAACACTGAAGCTTTCTTT. Its protein is CASSQELGQGNTEAFF.

The chain couples TRBV11-1 to TRBJ1-2; 8 bases line up with TRBD1. Trimming at V came to 5 bases and at J to 5 bases, leaving 10 bases not matched to a gene. This CDR3 region has 15 residues. Germline CDR1 reads SGHAT; CDR2 reads FQDESV (reference sequence). The chain's CDR3 is CASSQSGQGPYGYTF. CDR3 DNA sequence: TGTGCCAGCAGCCAATCCGGACAGGGACCTTATGGCTACACCTTC.

This rearrangement joins TRBV30 to TRBJ1-1, with D possibly TRBD1 on 6 matching bases. In germline, CDR1 is GTSNPN, CDR2 SVGIG (reference sequence). The CDR3 extends over 16 amino acids. Deletions cut 1 base from V and 1 base from J, with 16 bases between. The CDR3 DNA is TGTGCCTGGAGTGCAACTCAGGGGCCCCAGAACACTGAAGCTTTCTTT. As protein: CAWSATQGPQNTEAFF.

The V call is TRBV4-1, the J call TRBJ2-3, with D possibly matching TRBD1 (5 bases). V was trimmed by 1 base and J by 1 base, leaving 9 bases between them. Per germline, CDR1 MGHRA and CDR2 YSYEKL. This CDR3 has 15 amino acids. This CDR3 is CASSQALQGTDTQYF. CDR3 nucleotides: TGCGCCAGCAGCCAAGCCTTACAGGGCACAGATACGCAGTATTTT.

The chain recombines TRBV30 with TRBJ1-4; D call uncertain. The CDR3 has 13 residues. CDR1 and CDR2 (germline): GTSNPN, SVGIG (reference sequence). V lost 3 bases and J lost 5, with 10 bases in between. The CDR3 region has the DNA TGTGCCTGGAGGGTCCCGGGGAATGAAAAACTGTTTTTT. Protein product: CAWRVPGNEKLFF.

In this sample, this clone turned up a few times. The CDR3 nucleotides are TGTGCCAGCAGCCGGGGTACGAACACTGAAGCTTTCTTT. Protein sequence: CASSRGTNTEAFF. The chain recombines TRBV5-6 with TRBJ1-1; D ambiguous. The length of the CDR3 is 13 residues. Germline V gives CDR1 SGHDT, CDR2 YYEEEE. The V gene lost 4 bases and the J gene lost 1 base, with 8 bases spanning the gap.